This T cell receptor (beta chain) was sequenced in a study of T cell responses to AZD1222 COVID-19 vaccine. Study outcomes and limitations: Regions left unmutated in variants are reportedly the target of nearly half of spike-specific TCRs.

Germline CDR1 KGHSH, CDR2 LQKENI. The CDR3 runs to 15 residues. The J segment lost 5 bases and the V segment lost 5 bases, leaving 8 bases of the junction unmatched. With respect to this clone: The antigen is not known.

Profiled with immunoSEQ multiplex PCR; TCRdb holds only in-frame clones, not every one. This repertoire shows 190,000 or so clones, approximately 93% found once; its top ten account for 3.4%. Sequences were derived from peripheral blood, sampled 28 days after the second AZD1222 dose. The clonotype was recovered from an adult who received the AZD1222 COVID-19 vaccine. The V gene is TRBV18, the J gene TRBJ1-4, with 7 bases identical to TRBD1. DNA for the CDR3: TGTGCCAGCTCAGTTTCCGGGACAGAGAATGAAAAACTGTTTTTT. This codes for CASSVSGTENEKLFF.